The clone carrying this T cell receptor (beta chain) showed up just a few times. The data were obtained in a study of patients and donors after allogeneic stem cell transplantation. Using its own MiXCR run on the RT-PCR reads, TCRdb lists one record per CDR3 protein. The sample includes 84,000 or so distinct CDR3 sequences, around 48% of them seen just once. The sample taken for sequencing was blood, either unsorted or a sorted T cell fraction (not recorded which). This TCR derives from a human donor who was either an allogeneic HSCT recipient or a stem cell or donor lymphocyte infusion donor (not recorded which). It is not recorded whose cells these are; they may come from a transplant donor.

For the CDR3, the DNA is TGTGCCAGCAGCTTCTCGAACTCCAATCAGCCCCAGCATTTT. Translation gives CASSFSNSNQPQHF. This sequence joins TRBV7-9 and TRBJ1-5; no firm D call. This CDR3 contains 14 residues. CDR1 and CDR2 (germline): SEHNR, FQNEAQ (reference sequence). Deletions cut 3 bases from V and 3 bases from J, with 9 bases between.